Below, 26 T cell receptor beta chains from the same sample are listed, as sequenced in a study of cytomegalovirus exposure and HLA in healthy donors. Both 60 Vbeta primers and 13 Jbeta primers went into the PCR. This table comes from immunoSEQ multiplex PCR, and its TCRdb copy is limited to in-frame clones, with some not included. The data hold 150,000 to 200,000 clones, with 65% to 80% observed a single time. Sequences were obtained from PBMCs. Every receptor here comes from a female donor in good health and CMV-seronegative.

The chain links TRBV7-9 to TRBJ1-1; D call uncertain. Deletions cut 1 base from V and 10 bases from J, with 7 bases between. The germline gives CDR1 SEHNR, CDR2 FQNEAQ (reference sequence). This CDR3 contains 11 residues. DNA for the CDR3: TGTGCCAGCAGCTTAGACATACGAGCTTTCTTT. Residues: CASSLDIRAFF.

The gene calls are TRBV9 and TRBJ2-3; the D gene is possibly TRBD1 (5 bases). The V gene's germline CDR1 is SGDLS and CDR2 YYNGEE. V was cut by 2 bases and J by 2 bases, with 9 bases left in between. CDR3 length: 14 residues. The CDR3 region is CASSVIGDTDTQYF. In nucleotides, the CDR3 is TGTGCCAGCAGCGTCATAGGGGACACAGATACGCAGTATTTT.

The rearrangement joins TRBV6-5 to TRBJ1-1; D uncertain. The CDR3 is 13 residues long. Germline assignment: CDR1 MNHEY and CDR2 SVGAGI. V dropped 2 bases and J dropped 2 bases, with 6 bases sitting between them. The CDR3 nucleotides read TGTGCCAGCAGTTACGGGAGCAACACTGAAGCTTTCTTT. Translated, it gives CASSYGSNTEAFF.

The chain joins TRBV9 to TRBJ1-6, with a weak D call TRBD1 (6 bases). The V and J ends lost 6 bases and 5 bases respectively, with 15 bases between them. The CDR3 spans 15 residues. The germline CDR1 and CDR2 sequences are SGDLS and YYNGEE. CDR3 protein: CASNPREGDNSPLHF. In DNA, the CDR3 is TGTGCCAGCAACCCTCGCGAGGGGGATAATTCACCCCTCCACTTT.

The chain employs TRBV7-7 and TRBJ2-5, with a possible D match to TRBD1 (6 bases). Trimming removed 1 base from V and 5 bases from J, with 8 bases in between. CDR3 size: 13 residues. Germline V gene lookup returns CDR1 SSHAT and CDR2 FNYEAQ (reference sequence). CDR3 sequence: CASSLDRAETQYF. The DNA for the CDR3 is TGTGCCAGCAGCTTAGACAGGGCCGAGACCCAGTACTTC.

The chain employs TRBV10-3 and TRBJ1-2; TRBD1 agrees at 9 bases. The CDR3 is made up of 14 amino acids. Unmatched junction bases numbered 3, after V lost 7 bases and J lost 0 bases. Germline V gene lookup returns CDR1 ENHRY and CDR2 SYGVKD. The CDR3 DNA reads TGTGCCATCACCACAGGGGGCGCTAACTATGGCTACACCTTC. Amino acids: CAITTGGANYGYTF.

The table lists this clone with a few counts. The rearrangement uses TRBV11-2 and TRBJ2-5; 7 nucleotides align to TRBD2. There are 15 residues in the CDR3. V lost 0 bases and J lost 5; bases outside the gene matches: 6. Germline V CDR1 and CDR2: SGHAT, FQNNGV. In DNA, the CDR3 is TGTGCCAGCAGCTTAGATCGTCTGGGGGGGGAGACCCAGTACTTC. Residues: CASSLDRLGGETQYF. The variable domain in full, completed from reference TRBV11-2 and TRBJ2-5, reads EAGVAQSPRYKIIEKRQSVAFWCNPISGHATLYWYQQILGQGPKLLIQFQNNGVVDDSQLPKDRFSAERLKGVDSTLKIQPAKLEDSAVYLCASSLDRLGGETQYFGPGTRLLVL.

The CDR3 sequence is CSARLDTEAFF. In nucleotides, the CDR3 is TGCAGTGCTAGACTTGACACTGAAGCTTTCTTT. J is TRBJ1-1 and V is TRBV20-1, with D uncertain. V was clipped by 2 bases and J by 3 bases, with 4 bases between them. Per germline, CDR1 DFQATT and CDR2 SNEGSKA (reference sequence). This CDR3 is built from 11 residues.

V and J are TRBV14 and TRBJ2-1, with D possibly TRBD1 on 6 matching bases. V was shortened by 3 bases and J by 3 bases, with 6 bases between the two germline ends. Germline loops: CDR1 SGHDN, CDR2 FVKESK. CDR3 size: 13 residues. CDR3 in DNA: TGTGCCAGCAGCCAGGACAGCTACAATGAGCAGTTCTTC. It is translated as CASSQDSYNEQFF.

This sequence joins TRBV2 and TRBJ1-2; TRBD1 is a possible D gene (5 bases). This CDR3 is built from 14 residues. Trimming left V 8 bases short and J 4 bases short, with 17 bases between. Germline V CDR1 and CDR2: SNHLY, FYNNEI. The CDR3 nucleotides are TGTGCCAGCTGGGGACCTCAGGGACTCTATGGCTACACCTTC. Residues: CASWGPQGLYGYTF.

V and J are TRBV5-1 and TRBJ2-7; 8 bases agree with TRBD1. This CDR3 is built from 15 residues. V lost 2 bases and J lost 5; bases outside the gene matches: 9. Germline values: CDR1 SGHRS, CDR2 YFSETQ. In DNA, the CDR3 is TGCGCCAGCAGCTTCCAAGGGACAGGAGGACACGAGCAGTACTTC. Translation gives CASSFQGTGGHEQYF.

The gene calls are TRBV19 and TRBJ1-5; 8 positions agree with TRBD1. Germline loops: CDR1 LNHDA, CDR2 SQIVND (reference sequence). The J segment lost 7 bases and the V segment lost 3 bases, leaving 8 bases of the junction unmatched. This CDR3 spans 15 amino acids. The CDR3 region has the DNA TGTGCCAGTAGTATCCAGGGGGCGACAGGGCAGCCCCAGCATTTT. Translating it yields CASSIQGATGQPQHF.

The CDR3 region is CASSSQRALAGGEQYF. DNA of the CDR3: TGTGCCAGCAGCAGCCAGAGGGCGCTAGCGGGGGGCGAGCAGTACTTC. The chain joins TRBV7-2 to TRBJ2-7; 11 bases line up with TRBD2. CDR1 is SGHTA, CDR2 FQGNSA, per germline. J gave up 6 bases and V 5 bases, and 12 bases lay outside the gene matches. This CDR3 comprises 16 residues. Full variable domain (outside the CDR3, taken from reference TRBV7-2 and TRBJ2-7): GAGVSQSPSNKVTEKGKDVELRCDPISGHTALYWYRQSLGQGLEFLIYFQGNSAPDKSGLPSDRFSAERTGGSVSTLTIQRTQQEDSAVYLCASSSQRALAGGEQYFGPGTRLTVT.

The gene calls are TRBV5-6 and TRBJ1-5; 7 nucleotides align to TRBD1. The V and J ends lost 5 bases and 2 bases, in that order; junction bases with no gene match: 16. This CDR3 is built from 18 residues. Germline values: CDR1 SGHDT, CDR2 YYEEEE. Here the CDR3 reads CASSSNHYDRVGNQPQHF. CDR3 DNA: TGTGCCAGCAGTTCGAACCATTATGACAGGGTGGGCAATCAGCCCCAGCATTTT.

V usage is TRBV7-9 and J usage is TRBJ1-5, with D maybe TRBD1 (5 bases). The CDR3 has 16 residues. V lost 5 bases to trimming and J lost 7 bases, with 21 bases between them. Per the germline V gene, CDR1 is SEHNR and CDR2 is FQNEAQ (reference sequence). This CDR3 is CASSPRGAGLGQPQHF. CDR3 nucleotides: TGTGCCAGCAGCCCCAGAGGGGCGGGGCTCGGGCAGCCCCAGCATTTT.

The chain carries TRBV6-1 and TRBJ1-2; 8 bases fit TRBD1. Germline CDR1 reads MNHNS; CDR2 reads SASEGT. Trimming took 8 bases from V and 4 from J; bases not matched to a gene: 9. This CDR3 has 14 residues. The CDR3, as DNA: TGTGCCAGCTCCCAGGGGGCCTGGGGCTATGGCTACACCTTC. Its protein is CASSQGAWGYGYTF.

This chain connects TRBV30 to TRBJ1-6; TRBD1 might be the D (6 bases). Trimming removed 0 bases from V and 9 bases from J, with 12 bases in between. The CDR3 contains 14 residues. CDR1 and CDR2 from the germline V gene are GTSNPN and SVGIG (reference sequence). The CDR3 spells CAWSVTGQGSPLHF. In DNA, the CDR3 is TGTGCCTGGAGTGTAACAGGGCAGGGTTCACCCCTCCACTTT.

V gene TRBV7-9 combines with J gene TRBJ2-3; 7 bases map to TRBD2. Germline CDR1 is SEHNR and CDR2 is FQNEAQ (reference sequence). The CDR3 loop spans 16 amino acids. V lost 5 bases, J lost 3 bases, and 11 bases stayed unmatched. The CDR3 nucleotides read TGTGCCAGCAGCACACGAGGAGGCGGGAGTACAGATACGCAGTATTTT. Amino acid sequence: CASSTRGGGSTDTQYF.

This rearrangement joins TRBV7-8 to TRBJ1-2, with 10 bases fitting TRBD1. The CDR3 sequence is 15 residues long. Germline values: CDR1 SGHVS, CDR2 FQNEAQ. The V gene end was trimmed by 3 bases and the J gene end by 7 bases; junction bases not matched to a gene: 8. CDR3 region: CASSFWGQGSSGYTF. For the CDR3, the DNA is TGTGCCAGCAGCTTCTGGGGACAGGGGAGTAGTGGCTACACCTTC.

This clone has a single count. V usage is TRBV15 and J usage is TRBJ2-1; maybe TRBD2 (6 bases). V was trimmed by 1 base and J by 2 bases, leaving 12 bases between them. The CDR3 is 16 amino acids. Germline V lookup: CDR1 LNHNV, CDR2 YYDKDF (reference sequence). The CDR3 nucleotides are TGTGCCACCAGCAGAGGTGGGACTGGACCCTACAATGAGCAGTTCTTC. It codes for CATSRGGTGPYNEQFF.

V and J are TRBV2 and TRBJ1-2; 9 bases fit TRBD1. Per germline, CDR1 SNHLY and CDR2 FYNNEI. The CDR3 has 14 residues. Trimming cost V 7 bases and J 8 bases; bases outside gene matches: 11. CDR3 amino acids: CASTQERTGVGYTF. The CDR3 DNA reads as TGTGCCAGCACTCAGGAGAGGACAGGGGTCGGCTACACCTTC.

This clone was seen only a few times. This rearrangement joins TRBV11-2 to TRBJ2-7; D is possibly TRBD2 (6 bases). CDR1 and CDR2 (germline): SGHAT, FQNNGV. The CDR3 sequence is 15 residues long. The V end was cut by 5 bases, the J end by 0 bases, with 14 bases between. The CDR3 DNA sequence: TGTGCCAGCAGCCCCAGAATAGCGGCCTCCTACGAGCAGTACTTC. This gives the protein CASSPRIAASYEQYF.

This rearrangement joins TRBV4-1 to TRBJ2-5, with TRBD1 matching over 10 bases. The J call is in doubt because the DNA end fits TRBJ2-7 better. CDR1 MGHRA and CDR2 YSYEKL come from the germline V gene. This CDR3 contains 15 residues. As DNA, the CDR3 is TGCGCCAGCAGCCTCCGGGACAGGGGACCCTACGAGCAGTACTTC. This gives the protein CASSLRDRGPYEQYF.

The CDR3 spells CAWRLGRGPWTQYF. The CDR3 DNA sequence: TGTGCCTGGAGGTTAGGCAGGGGGCCCTGGACCCAGTACTTC. V is TRBV30 and J is TRBJ2-5; 8 bases line up with TRBD1. Germline V lookup: CDR1 GTSNPN, CDR2 SVGIG (reference sequence). CDR3 length: 14 residues. Germline trimming cut 3 bases from V and 7 bases from J; bases unmatched to any gene: 10.

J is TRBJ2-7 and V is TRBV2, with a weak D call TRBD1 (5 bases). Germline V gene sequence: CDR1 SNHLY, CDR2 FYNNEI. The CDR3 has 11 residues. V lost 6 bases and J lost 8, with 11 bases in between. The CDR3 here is CASSPRQQQYF. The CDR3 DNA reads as TGTGCCAGCAGCCCGAGACAGCAGCAGTACTTC.

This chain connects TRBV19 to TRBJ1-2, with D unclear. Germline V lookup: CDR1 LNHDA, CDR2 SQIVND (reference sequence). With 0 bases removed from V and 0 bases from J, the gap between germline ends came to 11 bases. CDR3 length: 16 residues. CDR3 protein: CASSIDVFSANYGYTF. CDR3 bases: TGTGCCAGTAGTATAGACGTATTCTCAGCTAACTATGGCTACACCTTC.